These 24 T cell receptor beta chains were sequenced from one sample in a study of regulatory T cells in long-lasting Graves disease (dated by TCRdb to the early 2020s). The time point label corresponds to: persistent/refractory GD, antithyroid drugs over 5 years with positive TRAb. RNA was extracted from PBMCs in TRIzol for both TCR sequencing and RNA sequencing. Libraries were prepared through multiplex PCR. TCRdb records Illumina HiSeq 4000 as the sequencer. TCR beta libraries were built with iRepertoire HTBI primers and Arm-PCR amplification of CDR3 regions. TCRdb reanalyzed the raw reads on its own, using fastp at Q25 for trimming and MiXCR for clone calling, and kept in-frame beta chains. Duplicate CDR3 protein sequences are folded into a single record with the most common DNA and genes. The sample includes hundreds of thousands of distinct CDR3 sequences, with about a fifth observed a single time. The top ten clones comprise over 7.5% of the sample.

The sample in question was peripheral blood mononuclear cells (PBMCs), obtained when the disease was refractory, from a patient treated with antithyroid drugs. The receptors originated from a female donor with Graves disease.

The chain employs TRBV7-2 and TRBJ1-3; 7 bases are a match to TRBD1. CDR1 and CDR2 (germline): SGHTA, FQGNSA. J lost 0 bases, V lost 6 bases, and 5 bases had no gene match. The CDR3 covers 15 residues. CDR3 in amino acids: CASSKGGYSGNTIYF. CDR3 sequence (DNA): TGTGCCAGCAGTAAAGGGGGCTACTCTGGAAACACCATATATTTT.

This clonotype has at least ten counts. The chain is built from TRBV4-1 and TRBJ2-7; the match to TRBD2 covers 11 bases. The CDR3 consists of 16 residues. The ends lost 4 bases at V and 6 bases at J; junction bases unmatched: 11. CDR1 is MGHRA, CDR2 YSYEKL, per germline. CDR3 region: CASSPGAGTSGSEQYF. The CDR3 bases are TGCGCCAGCAGCCCTGGGGCGGGGACTAGCGGCTCCGAGCAGTACTTC.

The V and J genes are TRBV20-1 and TRBJ1-3; D is unclear. Germline loops: CDR1 DFQATT, CDR2 SNEGSKA (reference sequence). Trimming stripped 4 bases from V and 0 bases from J, with 7 bases between. CDR3 length: 13 amino acids. CDR3 coding DNA: TGCAGTGCTATGGGTGACTCTGGAAACACCATATATTTT. Residues: CSAMGDSGNTIYF.

V usage is TRBV10-3 and J usage is TRBJ1-1, with a weak D call TRBD1 (6 bases). The CDR3 consists of 15 residues. V was shortened by 3 bases and J by 1 base, with 12 bases between the two germline ends. In germline, CDR1 is ENHRY, CDR2 SYGVKD. CDR3 coding DNA: TGTGCCATCAGTGATCGGGGGGCTCGGAACACTGAAGCTTTCTTT. Translating gives CAISDRGARNTEAFF.

The chain is built from TRBV5-1 and TRBJ1-1; a possible D gene is TRBD1 (5 bases). Looked up from germline, CDR1 is SGHRS and CDR2 is YFSETQ. The V end was cut by 3 bases, the J end by 3 bases, with 9 bases between. This CDR3 is 13 amino acids long. The CDR3 loop is CASSSTGHTEAFF. DNA for the CDR3: TGCGCCAGCAGCTCCACGGGGCACACTGAAGCTTTCTTT.

CDR3 bases: TGTGCCAGCAGCTTAGCGGGCAGAAGGTACCAAGAGACCCAGTACTTC. As protein: CASSLAGRRYQETQYF. The chain is built from TRBV7-9 and TRBJ2-5; D is unclear. Germline CDR1 SEHNR, CDR2 FQNEAQ (reference sequence). The CDR3 consists of 16 residues. V gave up 0 bases and J gave up 0 bases, with 11 bases separating them.

As to this clonotype: A much larger clone differs by one base, so this may be a read error. The chain has TRBV15 and TRBJ2-7, with 10 bases fitting TRBD2. The CDR3 loop spans 15 amino acids. V lost 8 bases, J lost 5 bases, and 12 bases stayed unmatched. The germline CDR1 and CDR2 sequences are LNHNV and YYDKDF (reference sequence). The CDR3 coding sequence is TGTGCCACCGGCTTCCCGGCTAGCGGGAGCAACGAGCAGTACTTC. It encodes CATGFPASGSNEQYF.

This clonotype was observed many times. J is TRBJ1-1 and V is TRBV28; D ambiguous. The germline V gene encodes CDR1 MDHEN and CDR2 SYDVKM. This CDR3 has 15 residues. V gave up 1 base and J gave up 0 bases, with 9 bases separating them. In DNA form, the CDR3 reads TGTGCCAGCAGTTTATATCGGCTGGTGAACACTGAAGCTTTCTTT. This gives the protein CASSLYRLVNTEAFF.

As for this clonotype: A much larger clone lies a single base off, so this may be a read error. The CDR3 DNA follows: TGTGCCAGCAGACAAGACAGGTGGAGTTCACCCCTCCACTTT. It yields the protein CASRQDRWSSPLHF. The rearrangement links TRBV6-1 to TRBJ1-6; D is possibly TRBD1 (6 bases). There are 14 residues in the CDR3. V was trimmed by 6 bases and J by 9 bases, leaving 15 bases between them. CDR1 and CDR2 (germline): MNHNS, SASEGT.

The chain has TRBV27 and TRBJ2-1; no firm D call. CDR3 length: 11 residues. Germline V gene sequence: CDR1 MNHEY, CDR2 SMNVEV (reference sequence). V gave up 2 bases and J gave up 9 bases, with 5 bases separating them. The CDR3 coding sequence is TGTGCCAGCAGTTTAATGGCTGAGCAGTTCTTC. Amino acids: CASSLMAEQFF.

The CDR3 sequence is CSVEPDRGYSTEAFF. CDR3 sequence (DNA): TGCAGCGTCGAACCGGACAGGGGGTACTCCACTGAAGCTTTCTTT. The chain is built from TRBV29-1 and TRBJ1-1; 10 nucleotides match TRBD1. The trim removed 6 bases at V and 4 bases at J, leaving 11 bases unmatched. CDR1 is SQVTM and CDR2 is ANQGSEA in the germline V gene. The CDR3 covers 15 residues.

This clonotype showed up many times. This chain connects TRBV5-1 to TRBJ1-1; a possible D gene is TRBD1 (6 bases). CDR3 length: 15 residues. Germline V CDR1 and CDR2: SGHRS, YFSETQ. The ends were cut back, 3 bases at V and 4 bases at J, with 16 bases in the middle. The CDR3 DNA follows: TGCGCCAGCAGCTGGGGGAGGGGGGCTACCACTGAAGCTTTCTTT. It is translated as CASSWGRGATTEAFF.

The V and J genes are TRBV12-3 or TRBV12-4 and TRBJ2-7; D is undetermined. CDR3 size: 13 residues. The V end lost 1 base, the J end lost 6 bases, and 10 bases lay between the germline ends. CDR3 sequence (DNA): TGTGCCAGCAGTTTAGTACCAGGCGCCGAGCAGTACTTC. The encoded protein is CASSLVPGAEQYF.

This clonotype was detected many times. One end of the junction is discordant with germline, which a read error may explain. This rearrangement joins TRBV7-2 to TRBJ2-7, with a weak D call TRBD1 (6 bases). CDR1 SGHTA and CDR2 FQGNSA come from the germline V gene. CDR3 length equals 14 residues. The CDR3 coding sequence is TGTGCCAGCAGCTTAGTCCAGGGGTCCTATGAGCAGTACTTC. This encodes CASSLVQGSYEQYF.

Many counts were recorded for this clonotype. J is TRBJ1-6 and V is TRBV6-1; D unclear. Germline V CDR1 and CDR2: MNHNS, SASEGT. V lost 10 bases to trimming and J lost 5 bases, with 9 bases between them. This CDR3 region has 12 residues. The CDR3 DNA sequence: TGTGCCACCTCCGAGAATAATTCACCCCTCCACTTT. It codes for CATSENNSPLHF.

Only a few counts were recorded for this clonotype. V usage is TRBV11-2 and J usage is TRBJ1-2; 9 nucleotides agree with TRBD1. CDR3 length: 16 amino acids. V gave up 4 bases and J gave up 6 bases; unmatched junction bases: 12. Germline CDR1 is SGHAT and CDR2 is FQNNGV. DNA of the CDR3: TGTGCCAGCAGCTCTTACAGGGGGCGCTTAGGCGATGGCTACACCTTC. It encodes CASSSYRGRLGDGYTF.

This clonotype was detected ten times or more. CDR3 nucleotides: TGTGCCAGCAGTTTCGATAGCGGAGGGGCCAATGGGGAGCAGTACTTC. Its protein product is CASSFDSGGANGEQYF. The J gene is TRBJ2-7, the V gene TRBV28; tentatively, D is TRBD2 (6 bases). V was pared by 3 bases and J by 7 bases, with 22 bases between. This CDR3 is built from 16 residues. CDR1 is MDHEN, CDR2 SYDVKM, per germline.

There are a few counts of this clonotype. This chain uses TRBV25-1 with TRBJ1-2; no clear D gene. This CDR3 has 15 amino acids. Germline V CDR1 and CDR2: MGHDK, SYGVNS. V lost 6 bases and J lost 3, with 17 bases in between. The CDR3 nucleotides are TGTGCCAGCAGGAAGTTGGAAGGGCTAGACTATGGCTACACCTTC. Translation gives CASRKLEGLDYGYTF.

In this sample, this clonotype turned up many times. This chain uses TRBV28 with TRBJ2-7, with 9 positions matching TRBD1. J was trimmed by 3 bases and V by 2 bases; bases with no gene match: 5. Looked up from germline, CDR1 is MDHEN and CDR2 is SYDVKM. The CDR3 extends over 15 amino acids. The CDR3 coding sequence is TGTGCCAGCAGTTTAAAACAGGGGGCGATCTACGAGCAGTACTTC. Translation gives CASSLKQGAIYEQYF. Looking up the rest from reference TRBV28 and TRBJ2-7 gives the full variable domain: DVKVTQSSRYLVKRTGEKVFLECVQDMDHENMFWYRQDPGLGLRLIYFSYDVKMKEKGDIPEGYSVSREKKERFSLILESASTNQTSMYLCASSLKQGAIYEQYFGPGTRLTVT.

Concerning this clonotype: Just one base apart from a much larger clone, this may be a read error. The chain links TRBV7-8 to TRBJ1-2; 7 nucleotides align to TRBD1. The CDR3 spans 16 residues. Germline CDR1 reads SGHVS; CDR2 reads FQNEAQ. Written as DNA, the CDR3 is TGTGCCAGCAGCTTAAGTGGACAGGCTCCTAACTATGGCTACATCTTC. Translating gives CASSLSGQAPNYGYIF.

This clonotype was recorded a few times. This chain connects TRBV19 to TRBJ2-2; 11 bases are shared with TRBD2. With V trimmed by 3 bases and J by 5 bases, 2 bases remained unmatched. Germline values: CDR1 LNHDA, CDR2 SQIVND (reference sequence). CDR3 length equals 15 residues. The CDR3 DNA sequence: TGTGCCAGTAGTATGCGGACTAGCGGGACCGGGGAGCTGTTTTTT. Residues: CASSMRTSGTGELFF.

The rearrangement uses TRBV7-9 and TRBJ1-1; D ambiguous. Trimming took 2 bases from V and 6 from J, leaving 19 bases between them. This CDR3 contains 16 residues. In germline, CDR1 is SEHNR, CDR2 FQNEAQ (reference sequence). DNA of the CDR3: TGTGCCAGCAGCTTAAGCACGGGCGTTACGTACGCTGAAGCTTTCTTT. Translation gives CASSLSTGVTYAEAFF.

This clonotype was detected ten times or more. This chain links TRBV28 with TRBJ1-1, with D possibly being TRBD1 (5 bases). Per germline, CDR1 MDHEN and CDR2 SYDVKM. V lost 5 bases and J 3 bases, leaving 16 bases between the germline ends. This CDR3 has 15 amino acids. The CDR3 spells CASSTVLSGYTEAFF. The CDR3 DNA is TGTGCCAGCAGTACGGTACTCTCAGGGTACACTGAAGCTTTCTTT.

This clonotype showed up just a few times. The chain couples TRBV5-1 to TRBJ2-2, with 8 bases lining up with TRBD1. Looked up from germline, CDR1 is SGHRS and CDR2 is YFSETQ. CDR3 length: 16 residues. The V gene end was trimmed by 5 bases and the J gene end by 0 bases; junction bases not matched to a gene: 6. The CDR3 protein is CASRRTGRANTGELFF. The CDR3 DNA sequence: TGCGCCAGCAGAAGGACAGGGAGAGCGAACACCGGGGAGCTGTTTTTT.